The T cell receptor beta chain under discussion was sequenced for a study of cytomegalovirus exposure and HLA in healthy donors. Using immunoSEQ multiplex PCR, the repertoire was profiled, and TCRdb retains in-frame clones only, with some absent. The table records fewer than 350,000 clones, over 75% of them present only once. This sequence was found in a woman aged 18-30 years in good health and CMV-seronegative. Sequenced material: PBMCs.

This CDR3 reads CASSQREGRADTQYF. CDR3 in DNA: TGTGCCAGCAGTCAGCGGGAGGGCCGTGCAGATACGCAGTATTTT. The chain joins TRBV7-2 to TRBJ2-3, with 10 nucleotides matching TRBD2. V gave up 6 bases and J gave up 4 bases; unmatched junction bases: 7. Germline assignment: CDR1 SGHTA and CDR2 FQGNSA. This CDR3 contains 15 residues.